These T cell receptor beta chains were read from a single sample in a study of blood T cell repertoires in COVID-19. Libraries were prepared by immunoSEQ multiplex PCR; TCRdb keeps only in-frame clonotypes and omits some of them. The sample shows under 250,000 clones, roughly 85% of them seen only once. Sequences were obtained from PBMCs or T cells enriched from blood (not recorded which). The receptor source for this set is a woman aged 45-65 years with acute COVID-19. CDR3s include the opening cysteine and the closing phenylalanine or tryptophan. Each record gives: CDR3 length, J gene, V gene, D gene, clone size, CDR3 DNA, CDR3 protein. The D gene is left open where the match is weak. Expanded clones are given a class, and other clones once, few, many or no size at all.

cdr3_length: 16
j_call: TRBJ1-4
v_call: TRBV11-3
d_call: TRBD1
clone_size: .
cdr3_nt: TGTGCCAGCAGCTTAGACACCGGGACAGTGGTCGAAAAACTGTTTTTT
cdr3_aa: CASSLDTGTVVEKLFF

cdr3_length: 15
j_call: TRBJ1-4
v_call: TRBV7-6
d_call: .
clone_size: .
cdr3_nt: TGTGCCAGCAGCTTCGCGGGGGCCGGAGATGAAAAACTGTTTTTT
cdr3_aa: CASSFAGAGDEKLFF

cdr3_length: 18
j_call: TRBJ2-3
v_call: TRBV15
d_call: TRBD2
clone_size: .
cdr3_nt: TGTGCCACCAGCATCACTAGCGGGGGCGTGGCTAGCACAGATACGCAGTATTTT
cdr3_aa: CATSITSGGVASTDTQYF

cdr3_length: 15
j_call: TRBJ2-3
v_call: TRBV29-1
d_call: .
clone_size: .
cdr3_nt: TGCAGCGGACGGGGGGCCGGGGGAATCACAGATACGCAGTATTTT
cdr3_aa: CSGRGAGGITDTQYF

cdr3_length: 16
j_call: TRBJ2-3
v_call: TRBV5-1
d_call: TRBD1
clone_size: .
cdr3_nt: TGCGCCAGCAGCTTGAGAGGACAGGGAAGCACAGATACGCAGTATTTT
cdr3_aa: CASSLRGQGSTDTQYF

cdr3_length: 14
j_call: TRBJ1-2
v_call: TRBV2
d_call: .
clone_size: .
cdr3_nt: TGTGCCAGCAGTGAGTGGGACAACGGGTATGGCTACACCTTC
cdr3_aa: CASSEWDNGYGYTF

cdr3_length: 16
j_call: TRBJ1-1
v_call: TRBV18
d_call: TRBD1
clone_size: .
cdr3_nt: TGTGCCAGCTCACCACCAATGGGACAGGGGAACACTGAAGCTTTCTTT
cdr3_aa: CASSPPMGQGNTEAFF

cdr3_length: 15
j_call: TRBJ1-1
v_call: TRBV9
d_call: .
clone_size: .
cdr3_nt: TGTGCCAGCAGCGTAGCGGACAGTCTGAGAACTGAAGCTTTCTTT
cdr3_aa: CASSVADSLRTEAFF

cdr3_length: 19
j_call: TRBJ2-2
v_call: TRBV19
d_call: TRBD2
clone_size: many
cdr3_nt: TGTGCCAGTAGTATCGGACTAGCGGGGGTGATGACGAACACCGGGGAGCTGTTTTTT
cdr3_aa: CASSIGLAGVMTNTGELFF

cdr3_length: 11
j_call: TRBJ2-1
v_call: TRBV27
d_call: TRBD1
clone_size: .
cdr3_nt: TGTGCCAGCAGACAACAGGGGGAGCAGTTCTTC
cdr3_aa: CASRQQGEQFF

cdr3_length: 12
j_call: TRBJ1-6
v_call: TRBV30
d_call: .
clone_size: .
cdr3_nt: TGTGCTGGAGGGGATTTGAGGTCACCCCTCCACTTT
cdr3_aa: CAGGDLRSPLHF

cdr3_length: 12
j_call: TRBJ2-1
v_call: TRBV5-1
d_call: .
clone_size: .
cdr3_nt: TGCGCCAGCAGCACCAGACTGGCTGAGCAGTTCTTC
cdr3_aa: CASSTRLAEQFF

cdr3_length: 13
j_call: TRBJ2-2
v_call: TRBV9
d_call: TRBD1
clone_size: .
cdr3_nt: TGTGCCAGCAGCGGGACAGGGACCGGGGAGCTGTTTTTT
cdr3_aa: CASSGTGTGELFF

cdr3_length: 15
j_call: TRBJ2-1
v_call: TRBV6-5
d_call: TRBD1
clone_size: .
cdr3_nt: TGTGCCAGCAGGTACAGGGGCGCGAGCATAGATGAGCAGTTCTTC
cdr3_aa: CASRYRGASIDEQFF

cdr3_length: 14
j_call: TRBJ1-6
v_call: TRBV11-2
d_call: .
clone_size: .
cdr3_nt: TGTGCCAGCAATACAGGGACGAGGAATTCACCCCTCCACTTT
cdr3_aa: CASNTGTRNSPLHF

cdr3_length: 13
j_call: TRBJ2-7
v_call: TRBV11-2
d_call: .
clone_size: once
cdr3_nt: TGTGCCAGCACGAACCAGGGGCCCTACGAGCAGTACTTC
cdr3_aa: CASTNQGPYEQYF

cdr3_length: 15
j_call: TRBJ2-2
v_call: TRBV11-3
d_call: .
clone_size: few
cdr3_nt: TGTGCCAGCAGCTGGGGAGGAGCGAACACCGGGGAGCTGTTTTTT
cdr3_aa: CASSWGGANTGELFF

cdr3_length: 13
j_call: TRBJ2-3
v_call: TRBV2
d_call: .
clone_size: .
cdr3_nt: TGTGCCAGCAGCCCGACTAGTAAGGATACGCAGTATTTT
cdr3_aa: CASSPTSKDTQYF

cdr3_length: 14
j_call: TRBJ1-1
v_call: TRBV7-9
d_call: TRBD1
clone_size: .
cdr3_nt: TGTGCCAGCAGCAGGACAGGGGCGAACACTGAAGCTTTCTTT
cdr3_aa: CASSRTGANTEAFF

cdr3_length: 13
j_call: TRBJ2-1
v_call: TRBV19
d_call: TRBD1
clone_size: .
cdr3_nt: TGTGCCAGTAGGGGGACAGGGGGCGATGAGCAGTTCTTC
cdr3_aa: CASRGTGGDEQFF

cdr3_length: 15
j_call: TRBJ1-2
v_call: TRBV10-2
d_call: TRBD1
clone_size: .
cdr3_nt: TGCGCCAGCAGTGAAAGGGTTGGACAGGGGTATGGCTACACCTTC
cdr3_aa: CASSERVGQGYGYTF

cdr3_length: 13
j_call: TRBJ2-7
v_call: TRBV6-5
d_call: .
clone_size: .
cdr3_nt: TGTGCCAGCAGTTACGATCGACTCCTGGAGCAGTACTTC
cdr3_aa: CASSYDRLLEQYF

cdr3_length: 14
j_call: TRBJ1-2
v_call: TRBV19
d_call: .
clone_size: .
cdr3_nt: TGTGCCAGTAGTCTACAGGCTGGATTTGTAGGCTACACCTTC
cdr3_aa: CASSLQAGFVGYTF

cdr3_length: 17
j_call: TRBJ2-7
v_call: TRBV7-6
d_call: TRBD1
clone_size: .
cdr3_nt: TGTGCCAGCAGCTTAAGTCGGTGGGGACAGGGTAGATACGAGCAGTACTTC
cdr3_aa: CASSLSRWGQGRYEQYF

cdr3_length: 15
j_call: TRBJ2-3
v_call: TRBV12-5
d_call: .
clone_size: .
cdr3_nt: TGTGCTAGTGGTTTGGGGGCAGATCATGCGGATACGCAGTATTTT
cdr3_aa: CASGLGADHADTQYF

cdr3_length: 14
j_call: TRBJ1-1
v_call: TRBV7-3
d_call: .
clone_size: .
cdr3_nt: TGTGCCAGCAGCCATACAGGGCCGAACACTGAAGCTTTCTTT
cdr3_aa: CASSHTGPNTEAFF

cdr3_length: 14
j_call: TRBJ1-3
v_call: TRBV7-2
d_call: TRBD1
clone_size: .
cdr3_nt: TGTGCCAGCAGCCCCAGGGGGCTGAGGAACACCATATATTTT
cdr3_aa: CASSPRGLRNTIYF

cdr3_length: 13
j_call: TRBJ1-3
v_call: TRBV6-5
d_call: TRBD1
clone_size: .
cdr3_nt: TGTGCCAGCACCCAGGGACAGGCAAACACCATATATTTT
cdr3_aa: CASTQGQANTIYF

cdr3_length: 17
j_call: TRBJ2-7
v_call: TRBV21-1
d_call: .
clone_size: once
cdr3_nt: TGTGCCAGCAGCCCCCGGACTAGCGGGGGCTCCTCCTACGAGCAGTACTTC
cdr3_aa: CASSPRTSGGSSYEQYF